Below are 19 T cell receptor beta chains sequenced from a single sample in a study of blood T cells in healthy people across ages. It was with a sample-barcoded 5' primer and a J-beta primer mix that a second PCR of about 6 to 12 cycles was run. MiXCR was run by TCRdb on the 5' RACE reads, yielding one entry per CDR3 protein. The sample has roughly 730,000 distinct CDR3 sequences, 56% seen once; the top ten hold under 30%. Material: blood. The source is a man aged 40-55 years in good health.

J is TRBJ2-7 and V is TRBV7-6; D is possibly TRBD2 (6 bases). The CDR3 runs 17 residues. Trimming cost V 1 base and J 4 bases, with 20 bases left between them. Looked up from germline, CDR1 is SGHVS and CDR2 is FNYEAQ. The CDR3 nucleotides read TGTGCCAGCAGCTTAGTCATAGCGGAAAAGAAGGGATACGAGCAGTACTTC. Its translation is CASSLVIAEKKGYEQYF.

The rearrangement links TRBV4-3 to TRBJ2-3, with TRBD1 matching 8 bases. This CDR3 comprises 16 residues. V was clipped by 1 base and J by 6 bases; unmatched bases: 9. From germline, CDR1 is LGHNA and CDR2 YSLEER. Here the CDR3 reads CASSQGAGGQVDTQYF. CDR3 bases: TGCGCCAGCAGCCAAGGGGCAGGGGGCCAGGTTGATACGCAGTATTTT.

The chain joins TRBV7-9 to TRBJ2-1; 7 nucleotides align to TRBD1. Germline V gives CDR1 SEHNR, CDR2 FQNEAQ (reference sequence). Trimming took 1 base from V and 7 from J; bases not matched to a gene: 4. The length of the CDR3 is 14 residues. The CDR3 region has the DNA TGTGCCAGCAGCTTAGTGAGACAGGGAAATGAGCAGTTCTTC. Protein sequence: CASSLVRQGNEQFF.

The chain carries TRBV7-9 and TRBJ2-3; D is perhaps TRBD1 (5 bases). The V end was cut by 1 base, the J end by 2 bases, with 10 bases between. The CDR3 has 15 amino acids. Looked up from germline, CDR1 is SEHNR and CDR2 is FQNEAQ (reference sequence). The chain's CDR3 is CASSLVVRDTDTQYF. The DNA of the CDR3 is TGTGCCAGCAGCTTAGTGGTCAGGGACACAGATACGCAGTATTTT.

This clonotype was counted a few times. This chain joins TRBV27 and TRBJ2-6; 9 bases align to TRBD1. Germline V gives CDR1 MNHEY, CDR2 SMNVEV (reference sequence). V was clipped by 7 bases and J by 2 bases; unmatched bases: 12. The CDR3 length is 18 residues. The CDR3 loop is CASMLAGTGYTGANVLTF. For the CDR3, the DNA is TGTGCCAGCATGCTGGCAGGGACAGGGTATACTGGGGCCAACGTCCTGACTTTC.

The V and J genes are TRBV20-1 and TRBJ1-1; 12 nucleotides match TRBD1. CDR3 length: 15 residues. Looked up from germline, CDR1 is DFQATT and CDR2 is SNEGSKA (reference sequence). Trimming removed 3 bases from V and 3 bases from J; junction bases left unmatched: 5. CDR3: CSASGTGGADTEAFF. The CDR3 DNA reads as TGCAGTGCTAGCGGGACAGGGGGCGCGGACACTGAAGCTTTCTTT.

The CDR3 bases are TGTGCCAGCAGCGCCGAGGGAGAGCAGTACTTC. The encoded protein is CASSAEGEQYF. This chain uses TRBV9 with TRBJ2-4, with D perhaps TRBD2 (5 bases). Germline V lookup: CDR1 SGDLS, CDR2 YYNGEE. V was trimmed by 3 bases and J by 13 bases, leaving 11 bases between them. CDR3 length: 11 residues.

This CDR3 is CASSLFRQITDTQYF. In DNA, the CDR3 is TGTGCCAGCAGTTTATTTCGACAGATCACAGATACGCAGTATTTT. The rearrangement joins TRBV27 to TRBJ2-3, with D possibly being TRBD1 (5 bases). Germline CDR1 is MNHEY and CDR2 is SMNVEV (reference sequence). V was trimmed by 1 base and J by 2 bases, leaving 10 bases between them. This CDR3 comprises 15 residues.

The V call is TRBV7-9, the J call TRBJ1-1, with 8 positions matching TRBD1. The CDR3 runs 15 residues. Germline CDR1 SEHNR, CDR2 FQNEAQ (reference sequence). V gave up 6 bases and J gave up 0 bases; unmatched junction bases: 6. CDR3 in DNA: TGTGCCAGCAGTTCTGGGACAGGAATGAACACTGAAGCTTTCTTT. Protein: CASSSGTGMNTEAFF.

The rearrangement links TRBV9 to TRBJ1-1; D is uncertain. This CDR3 region has 14 residues. Germline V gives CDR1 SGDLS, CDR2 YYNGEE. V lost 0 bases and J 4 bases, leaving 10 bases between the germline ends. The CDR3: CASSVAGEGTEAFF. CDR3 sequence (DNA): TGTGCCAGCAGCGTAGCGGGAGAGGGCACTGAAGCTTTCTTT.

The chain couples TRBV20-1 to TRBJ2-4, with 8 bases lining up with TRBD2. The DNA end lines up better with TRBJ2-7; the J call may be wrong. CDR3 length equals 12 residues. CDR1 is DFQATT, CDR2 SNEGSKA, per germline (reference sequence). In DNA form, the CDR3 reads TGCAGTGCTAGGGGACTAGACTACGAGCAGTACTTC. Residues: CSARGLDYEQYF.

This clonotype was detected only once. V and J are TRBV5-1 and TRBJ2-4; D may be TRBD1 (5 bases). The CDR3 extends over 17 amino acids. Germline-derived CDR1 and CDR2 are SGHRS and YFSETQ. Trimming left V 1 base short and J 3 bases short, with 17 bases between. The CDR3 is CASSLTRLTDNKNIQYF. The CDR3, as DNA: TGCGCCAGCAGCTTGACCCGGCTAACGGACAACAAAAACATTCAGTACTTC.

The chain has TRBV5-1 and TRBJ1-4; 7 bases match TRBD1. The CDR3 runs 15 residues. V lost 4 bases, J lost 13 bases, and 16 bases stayed unmatched. Germline CDR1 is SGHRS and CDR2 is YFSETQ. The CDR3 sequence is CASSPIQGGKGGLFF. CDR3 DNA sequence: TGCGCCAGCAGCCCTATTCAGGGGGGCAAAGGTGGACTGTTTTTT.

This clonotype was counted only a few times. The rearrangement joins TRBV24-1 to TRBJ1-1, with D unresolved. The CDR3 consists of 15 residues. The germline CDR1 and CDR2 sequences are KGHDR and SFDVKD. V lost 3 bases, J lost 2 bases, and 12 bases lay in between. CDR3 bases: TGTGCCACCAGTGATCCTGACACCGGAAACACTGAAGCTTTCTTT. Translated: CATSDPDTGNTEAFF.

The gene calls are TRBV9 and TRBJ1-4; weak D call: TRBD1 (5 bases). Germline V gene sequence: CDR1 SGDLS, CDR2 YYNGEE. This CDR3 has 14 residues. V lost 0 bases and J 8 bases, leaving 11 bases between the germline ends. DNA for the CDR3: TGTGCCAGCAGCGTAGCCGGGGGAGAGGAAAAACTGTTTTTT. Encoded protein: CASSVAGGEEKLFF.

The chain couples TRBV7-2 to TRBJ1-2; D is uncertain. V was cut by 7 bases and J by 5 bases, with 17 bases left in between. Germline V lookup: CDR1 SGHTA, CDR2 FQGNSA. The CDR3 consists of 14 residues. Here the CDR3 reads CASTPIGSVYGYTF. Written as DNA, the CDR3 is TGTGCCAGCACCCCTATCGGCAGCGTATATGGCTACACCTTC.

The chain is built from TRBV9 and TRBJ2-7, with no clear D. Germline V gene sequence: CDR1 SGDLS, CDR2 YYNGEE. Trimming took off 0 bases at V and 0 bases at J, with 7 bases between the two ends. CDR3 length: 14 amino acids. CDR3 in amino acids: CASSVDSSSYEQYF. CDR3 DNA: TGTGCCAGCAGCGTAGACAGTAGCTCCTACGAGCAGTACTTC.

The chain joins TRBV4-1 to TRBJ2-1; no firm D call. In germline, CDR1 is MGHRA, CDR2 YSYEKL. CDR3 size: 15 residues. V dropped 0 bases and J dropped 13 bases, with 19 bases sitting between them. CDR3 sequence reads: CASSQEGVRTETQFF. The CDR3 DNA reads TGCGCCAGCAGCCAAGAGGGCGTCAGGACGGAGACCCAGTTCTTC.

The gene calls are TRBV4-2 and TRBJ2-1, with D perhaps matching TRBD1 (5 bases). The CDR3 runs 16 residues. The ends were cut back, 0 bases at V and 5 bases at J, with 14 bases in the middle. The germline CDR1 and CDR2 sequences are LGHNA and YNFKEQ. The CDR3 reads CASSQETANANNEQFF. The DNA for the CDR3 is TGTGCCAGCAGCCAAGAGACAGCGAACGCAAACAATGAGCAGTTCTTC.